The clone carrying this TCR beta chain was seen ten or more times. Its antigen is as yet unknown. The entry originates in a study of response to subunit inactivated influenza vaccine. J was trimmed by 9 bases and V by 8 bases; bases with no gene match: 9. Per the germline V gene, CDR1 is MNHEY and CDR2 is SMNVEV (reference sequence). CDR3 length: 13 amino acids. TCRdb reprocessed the RT-PCR reads with MiXCR, giving one entry per CDR3 protein. This table holds 490,000 or so distinct CDR3 sequences, approximately 7.1% found once. Findings and limits, study-wide: The authors offered the suggestion that each seasonal influenza vaccination recruits few new T cells.

The genes are TRBV27 and TRBJ2-1, with TRBD2 matching over 8 bases. The sequencing used PBMCs from blood, collected approximately 25 months after vaccination. The receptor was isolated from a man in his fifties or sixties who received an inactivated influenza vaccine. The chain's CDR3 is CASGTSLFREQFF. DNA of the CDR3: TGTGCCAGCGGGACTAGTCTCTTCCGTGAGCAGTTCTTC.